What follows are 27 T cell receptor beta chains derived from one specimen sequenced in a study of Graves' ophthalmopathy and Graves' hyperthyroidism. For repertoire sequencing, the TCR beta CDR3 regions were amplified from RNA transcripts. HTBI primers were employed in first-round RT-PCR, then a second-round multiplex PCR followed. TCRdb fed the multiplex PCR reads into MiXCR, producing one record per CDR3 protein. The data contain about 380,000 distinct CDR3 sequences, about 16% of them singletons. The sequenced sample consisted of peripheral blood. The source of these receptors is a woman aged 18-29 years with stable Graves' hyperthyroidism.

This clonotype appeared many times. The chain couples TRBV12-3 or TRBV12-4 to TRBJ1-1; D is unresolved. The CDR3 consists of 16 residues. V lost 2 bases and J lost 1, with 14 bases in between. The CDR3 region is CASSLRRSYPNTEAFF. The CDR3 DNA reads TGTGCCAGCAGTTTAAGGCGCAGTTACCCGAACACTGAAGCTTTCTTT.

Many counts were recorded for this clonotype. Germline and junction disagree at one end, which may indicate a read error. The chain links TRBV6-1 to TRBJ2-2; 10 bases agree with TRBD2. Germline CDR1 is MNHNS and CDR2 is SASEGT. The CDR3 has 16 residues. The chain's CDR3 is CASSAEGLANAGELFF. The DNA for the CDR3 is TGTGCCAGCAGTGCAGAGGGACTAGCGAACGCCGGGGAGCTGTTTTTT.

In its sample, this clonotype was seen many times. The gene calls are TRBV5-1 and TRBJ1-1; tentatively, D is TRBD1 (6 bases). Trimming pared 3 bases from V and 2 bases from J, leaving 14 bases between. The CDR3 totals 15 residues. Germline CDR1 reads SGHRS; CDR2 reads YFSETQ. The CDR3 protein is CASSYGGHRNTEAFF. As DNA, the CDR3 is TGCGCCAGCAGCTATGGGGGACACCGTAACACTGAAGCTTTCTTT.

There are many counts of this clonotype. The chain has TRBV5-1 and TRBJ2-4; D not certain. The germline V gene encodes CDR1 SGHRS and CDR2 YFSETQ. The CDR3 has 15 amino acids. Between the trimmed V and J ends, which lost 0 bases and 0 bases, there was a span of 7 bases. CDR3 in amino acids: CASSLDRVAKNIQYF. CDR3 in DNA: TGCGCCAGCAGCTTGGATCGGGTAGCCAAAAACATTCAGTACTTC.

The chain combines TRBV6-1 with TRBJ2-7; 9 nucleotides match TRBD1. The CDR3 contains 14 residues. The junction had 7 bases not matched to a gene; V was cut back by 6 bases and J by 4 bases. CDR1 is MNHNS, CDR2 SASEGT, per germline. The CDR3 reads CASSQAGQGYEQYF. The CDR3, as DNA: TGTGCCAGCAGCCAAGCCGGACAGGGGTACGAGCAGTACTTC.

This clonotype has at least ten counts. The chain combines TRBV9 with TRBJ2-5; 9 bases line up with TRBD2. There are 17 residues in the CDR3. Trimming cost V 0 bases and J 2 bases; bases outside gene matches: 8. Germline V lookup: CDR1 SGDLS, CDR2 YYNGEE. CDR3 loop: CASSVALSGGFQETQYF. In DNA form, the CDR3 reads TGTGCCAGCAGCGTAGCGCTTAGCGGGGGATTTCAAGAGACCCAGTACTTC.

V gene TRBV10-3 combines with J gene TRBJ1-5, with D possibly matching TRBD1 (6 bases). Germline-derived CDR1 and CDR2 are ENHRY and SYGVKD. This CDR3 comprises 15 residues. V was clipped by 3 bases and J by 5 bases, with 14 bases between them. CDR3 nucleotides: TGTGCCATCAGTGACCGCGGGGGGGCTGATCAGCCCCAGCATTTT. It is translated as CAISDRGGADQPQHF.

This clonotype was seen at least ten times. The rearrangement links TRBV6-1 to TRBJ1-2, with a possible D match to TRBD1 (6 bases). Trimming removed 6 bases from V and 0 bases from J, with 17 bases in between. Germline V gene sequence: CDR1 MNHNS, CDR2 SASEGT. This CDR3 comprises 16 residues. CDR3 in amino acids: CASRVPGHPANYGYTF. Written as DNA, the CDR3 is TGTGCCAGCAGAGTTCCGGGACACCCAGCTAACTATGGCTACACCTTC.

This clonotype was seen repeatedly, ten times or more. The CDR3 protein is CASSTPPRWTGNQPQHF. In nucleotides, the CDR3 is TGTGCCAGTAGTACCCCCCCTAGGTGGACAGGCAATCAGCCCCAGCATTTT. V usage is TRBV19 and J usage is TRBJ1-5, with D possibly matching TRBD1 (6 bases). The CDR3 sequence is 17 residues long. The germline gives CDR1 LNHDA, CDR2 SQIVND (reference sequence). V lost 4 bases, J lost 2 bases, and 18 bases lay in between.

This clonotype has more than one count but fewer than ten. This chain joins TRBV7-9 and TRBJ1-1, with a tentative D call TRBD1 (5 bases). V shed 7 bases and J shed 1 base, with 10 bases lying between them. Per the germline V gene, CDR1 is SEHNR and CDR2 is FQNEAQ (reference sequence). The CDR3 contains 13 residues. CDR3 amino acids: CASIRGENTEAFF. The CDR3 nucleotides read TGTGCCAGCATCCGGGGGGAGAACACTGAAGCTTTCTTT.

At least ten counts were recorded for this clonotype. The chain joins TRBV27 to TRBJ1-1, with 8 bases aligning to TRBD1. Germline CDR1 reads MNHEY; CDR2 reads SMNVEV (reference sequence). The CDR3 has 14 amino acids. The trim removed 7 bases at V and 3 bases at J, leaving 7 bases unmatched. The CDR3 here is CASNQQGGYTEAFF. CDR3 sequence (DNA): TGTGCCAGCAATCAACAGGGGGGCTACACTGAAGCTTTCTTT.

This clonotype was found many times. The rearrangement joins TRBV2 to TRBJ2-7; D gene unclear. CDR3 length equals 14 residues. From germline, CDR1 is SNHLY and CDR2 FYNNEI. The V end was cut by 4 bases, the J end by 4 bases, with 14 bases between. The CDR3 DNA follows: TGTGCCAGCAGTGGGGCTCGGTCGGATTACGAGCAGTACTTC. Its translation is CASSGARSDYEQYF.

This clonotype was picked up many times. This chain joins TRBV20-1 and TRBJ1-5; maybe TRBD1 (6 bases). CDR3 length: 13 amino acids. CDR1 is DFQATT and CDR2 is SNEGSKA in the germline V gene (reference sequence). V was clipped by 3 bases and J by 7 bases, with 13 bases between them. CDR3: CSASQGHTQPQHF. DNA for the CDR3: TGCAGTGCTAGCCAGGGACACACACAGCCCCAGCATTTT.

This clonotype was seen many times. The chain has TRBV19 and TRBJ1-1; possibly TRBD1 for D (6 bases). V was trimmed by 4 bases and J by 5 bases, leaving 14 bases between them. Germline V lookup: CDR1 LNHDA, CDR2 SQIVND (reference sequence). The CDR3 sequence is 14 residues long. CDR3 sequence reads: CASSTNRDWTEAFF. Here the CDR3 DNA reads TGTGCCAGTAGTACCAACAGGGATTGGACTGAAGCTTTCTTT. The whole variable domain, filled in from reference TRBV19 and TRBJ1-1, reads DGGITQSPKYLFRKEGQNVTLSCEQNLNHDAMYWYRQDPGQGLRLIYYSQIVNDFQKGDIAEGYSVSREKKESFPLTVTSAQKNPTAFYLCASSTNRDWTEAFFGQGTRLTVV.

This clonotype was counted only a few times. This chain joins TRBV20-1 and TRBJ2-5; D gene unclear. CDR1 is DFQATT and CDR2 is SNEGSKA in the germline V gene (reference sequence). Trimming left V 3 bases short and J 0 bases short, with 8 bases between. CDR3 length equals 13 residues. CDR3 in DNA: TGCAGTGCTAGTGATGAAAACCAAGAGACCCAGTACTTC. Its translation is CSASDENQETQYF.

This clonotype was seen ten or more times. The J gene is TRBJ1-2, the V gene TRBV6-1; weak D call: TRBD1 (5 bases). Germline V gives CDR1 MNHNS, CDR2 SASEGT. This CDR3 contains 16 residues. The V gene lost 6 bases and the J gene lost 1 base, with 18 bases spanning the gap. DNA for the CDR3: TGTGCCAGCAGGCAAGGGGTCACGGATGTTAACTATGGCTACACCTTC. Its translation is CASRQGVTDVNYGYTF.

DNA for the CDR3: TGTGCCAGCAGCGGGTTCAAGGGCGCAGACTATGGCTACACCTTC. Its protein product is CASSGFKGADYGYTF. This sequence joins TRBV11-2 and TRBJ1-2; D ambiguous. The V and J ends lost 5 bases and 3 bases respectively, with 16 bases between them. Germline assignment: CDR1 SGHAT and CDR2 FQNNGV. The length of the CDR3 is 15 residues.

About this clonotype: This sequence may be a read error, since a much larger clone differs from it by one base. The rearrangement joins TRBV7-8 to TRBJ2-7, with D perhaps TRBD1 (6 bases). Germline assignment: CDR1 SGHVS and CDR2 FQNEAQ. Trimming shortened V by 1 base and J by 2 bases, and 15 bases separated the two germline ends. This CDR3 has 16 amino acids. In nucleotides, the CDR3 is TGTGCCAGCAGCTTAGATAGAAGACAGGTAGCCTACGAGCAGTACTTC. Translation gives CASSLDRRQVAYEQYF.

A note on this clonotype: One base away lies a much larger clone, so this may be a sequencing read error. The chain uses TRBV29-1 and TRBJ2-7; possibly TRBD1 for D (6 bases). CDR1 is SQVTM and CDR2 is ANQGSEA in the germline V gene. CDR3 length: 13 residues. The CDR3 protein is CSVSPGVRDEQCF. For the CDR3, the DNA is TGCAGCGTTTCCCCAGGGGTAAGGGACGAGCAGTGCTTC.

CDR3 bases: TGTGCCAGCACCGGTGGTGGGGGTTCCGCCTACGAGCAGTACTTC. The encoded protein is CASTGGGGSAYEQYF. This chain links TRBV6-1 with TRBJ2-7, with D perhaps being TRBD1 or TRBD2 (5 bases each). Trimming took off 7 bases at V and 2 bases at J, with 18 bases between the two ends. This CDR3 has 15 residues. Germline V gene data show CDR1 as MNHNS and CDR2 as SASEGT.

This chain connects TRBV18 to TRBJ1-6; the D gene is possibly TRBD1 (6 bases). This CDR3 comprises 14 residues. Trimming shortened V by 4 bases and J by 4 bases, and 8 bases separated the two germline ends. In germline, CDR1 is KGHSH, CDR2 LQKENI. The CDR3, as DNA: TGTGCCAGCTCACTCGGACAGTATAATTCACCCCTCCACTTT. This codes for CASSLGQYNSPLHF.

This clonotype was recorded many times. The rearrangement links TRBV19 to TRBJ1-1, with TRBD1 matching 11 bases. V lost 4 bases and J lost 6; bases outside the gene matches: 4. The CDR3 consists of 14 residues. Germline V lookup: CDR1 LNHDA, CDR2 SQIVND (reference sequence). CDR3 residues: CASSTGQGASEAFF. CDR3 coding DNA: TGTGCCAGTAGTACCGGACAGGGGGCCTCTGAAGCTTTCTTT.

This clonotype was recorded many times. The chain links TRBV10-2 to TRBJ2-5; 10 bases agree with TRBD2. V lost 6 bases to trimming and J lost 5 bases; unmatched junction nucleotides: 12. Germline CDR1 is WSHSY and CDR2 is SAAADI. The CDR3 runs 16 residues. The CDR3 loop is CASRGPSGGPGETQYF. The CDR3 DNA sequence: TGCGCCAGCAGGGGGCCTAGCGGGGGCCCTGGGGAGACCCAGTACTTC.

This clonotype was seen repeatedly, ten times or more. The rearrangement joins TRBV6-1 to TRBJ1-6, with a weak D call TRBD1 (5 bases). Trimming left V 4 bases short and J 5 bases short, with 12 bases between. The CDR3 covers 15 residues. Germline V gene data show CDR1 as MNHNS and CDR2 as SASEGT. This CDR3 reads CASSGPGFDNSPLHF. CDR3 DNA: TGTGCCAGCAGTGGACCAGGGTTCGATAATTCACCCCTCCACTTT.

Ten or more counts support this clonotype. The chain couples TRBV12-3 or TRBV12-4 to TRBJ1-2, with 12 nucleotides matching TRBD1. V was pared by 6 bases and J by 8 bases, with 10 bases of the junction left unmatched. This CDR3 is 15 amino acids long. CDR3 residues: CASSPTRDRGLGYTF. DNA for the CDR3: TGTGCCAGCAGCCCGACCCGGGACAGGGGGCTCGGCTACACCTTC.

V gene TRBV3-1 combines with J gene TRBJ2-2; no definite D call. CDR3 length: 12 residues. Germline V gene sequence: CDR1 LGHDT, CDR2 YNNKEL (reference sequence). Trimming removed 11 bases from V and 6 bases from J, with 13 bases in between. The CDR3 loop reads CASAYVPGELFF. As DNA, the CDR3 is TGTGCCTCAGCCTATGTACCCGGGGAGCTGTTTTTT.

This clonotype appeared many times. This sequence joins TRBV7-6 and TRBJ1-1, with D hard to call. This CDR3 region has 14 residues. Trimming removed 5 bases at V and 6 bases at J, with 16 bases between. The germline gives CDR1 SGHVS, CDR2 FNYEAQ. The DNA of the CDR3 is TGTGCCAGCAGCCCGCCGGGCCCCTTTCCTGAAGCTTTCTTT. Translation: CASSPPGPFPEAFF.